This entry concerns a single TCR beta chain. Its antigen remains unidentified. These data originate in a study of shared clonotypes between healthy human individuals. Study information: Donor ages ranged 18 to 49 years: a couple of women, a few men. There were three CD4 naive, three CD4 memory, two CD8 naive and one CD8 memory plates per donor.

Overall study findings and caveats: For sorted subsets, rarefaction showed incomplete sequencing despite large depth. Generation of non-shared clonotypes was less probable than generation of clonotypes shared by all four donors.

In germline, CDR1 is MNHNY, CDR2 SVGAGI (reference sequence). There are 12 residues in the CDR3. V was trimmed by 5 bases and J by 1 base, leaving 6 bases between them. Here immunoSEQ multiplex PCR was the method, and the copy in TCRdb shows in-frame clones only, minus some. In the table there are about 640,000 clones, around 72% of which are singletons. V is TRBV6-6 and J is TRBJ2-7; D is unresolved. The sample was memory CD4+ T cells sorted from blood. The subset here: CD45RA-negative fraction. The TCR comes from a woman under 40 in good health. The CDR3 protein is CASSHGSYEQYF. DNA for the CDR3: TGTGCCAGCAGTCACGGATCCTACGAGCAGTACTTC.